These 31 T cell receptor beta chains share one sample of origin, sequenced in a study of shared clonotypes between healthy human individuals. Profiling relied on immunoSEQ multiplex PCR, and the TCRdb table lists in-frame clones only, not all of them. Of more than 2,000,000 clones in the sample, just over 90% were seen once. Sequenced sample: naive CD4+ T cells sorted from blood. Subset in this sample: CD45RA+ positively selected. These TCRs come from a man aged 18 to 30 in good health.

The V call is TRBV6-1, the J call TRBJ2-3; 7 nucleotides match TRBD2. The CDR3 is made up of 14 amino acids. The trim removed 8 bases at V and 0 bases at J, leaving 5 bases unmatched. Germline CDR1 reads MNHNS; CDR2 reads SASEGT. In DNA, the CDR3 is TGTGCCAGCGCTGGGGGGGGTAGCACAGATACGCAGTATTTT. Translating gives CASAGGGSTDTQYF.

As DNA, the CDR3 is TGCAGCGTTGATCGCGAAGGGTCCAACGAGCAGTACTTC. This codes for CSVDREGSNEQYF. The chain is built from TRBV29-1 and TRBJ2-7; D uncertain. The CDR3 covers 13 residues. Per the germline V gene, CDR1 is SQVTM and CDR2 is ANQGSEA. Trimming removed 3 bases at V and 5 bases at J, with 14 bases between.

The rearrangement joins TRBV6-6 to TRBJ2-7, with TRBD1 matching over 9 bases. With V trimmed by 6 bases and J by 5 bases, 14 bases remained unmatched. CDR1 MNHNY and CDR2 SVGAGI come from the germline V gene (reference sequence). The CDR3 extends over 16 amino acids. The CDR3 sequence is CASRSEQGQGNNEQYF. DNA for the CDR3: TGTGCCAGCAGATCCGAACAGGGACAGGGTAATAACGAGCAGTACTTC.

The table lists this clone with a count of one. The chain is built from TRBV7-8 and TRBJ2-7; D perhaps matches TRBD1 (6 bases). V was pared by 5 bases and J by 6 bases, with 17 bases between. Germline V gives CDR1 SGHVS, CDR2 FQNEAQ. The length of the CDR3 is 14 residues. The CDR3 nucleotides read TGTGCCAGCAGCCCATCCCATCGACAGGCCGAGCAGTACTTC. This codes for CASSPSHRQAEQYF.

This chain joins TRBV7-2 and TRBJ2-2; D ambiguous. Germline V gene lookup returns CDR1 SGHTA and CDR2 FQGNSA. CDR3 size: 13 residues. Between the trimmed V and J ends, which lost 6 bases and 9 bases, there was a span of 14 bases. The CDR3 coding sequence is TGTGCCAGCAGGTGGGGTGTTCAGCGGGAGCTGTTTTTT. Amino acid sequence: CASRWGVQRELFF.

This sequence joins TRBV5-6 and TRBJ1-2, with D unclear. The germline V gene encodes CDR1 SGHDT and CDR2 YYEEEE. This CDR3 has 12 amino acids. V gave up 3 bases and J gave up 8 bases, with 11 bases separating them. The CDR3 loop reads CASSYEARGYTF. The CDR3 nucleotides read TGTGCCAGCAGCTACGAGGCGCGGGGCTACACCTTC.

Note on this clone: This same CDR3 is encoded by further DNA sequences in the sample. V gene TRBV5-4 combines with J gene TRBJ2-2; 8 bases align to TRBD2. This CDR3 has 17 amino acids. V lost 0 bases, J lost 0 bases, and 4 bases stayed unmatched. Looked up from germline, CDR1 is SGHNT and CDR2 is YYREEE (reference sequence). The CDR3 here is CASSLEAGATNTGELFF. CDR3 DNA: TGTGCCAGCAGCTTGGAAGCGGGGGCTACGAACACCGGGGAGCTGTTTTTT.

This clone appeared a single time. The chain carries TRBV7-2 and TRBJ2-2; D assignment may be TRBD1 or TRBD2 (6 bases each). V was shortened by 1 base and J by 1 base, with 10 bases between the two germline ends. Germline values: CDR1 SGHTA, CDR2 FQGNSA. This CDR3 spans 16 amino acids. CDR3 coding DNA: TGTGCCAGCAGCTTAGAGGGGGGTAGGAACACCGGGGAGCTGTTTTTT. Translation: CASSLEGGRNTGELFF.

The chain recombines TRBV10-2 with TRBJ2-7; 10 bases are a match to TRBD2. V gave up 5 bases and J gave up 0 bases; unmatched junction bases: 1. Germline CDR1 is WSHSY and CDR2 is SAAADI. This CDR3 region has 14 residues. The CDR3 sequence: CASSPSGSSYEQYF. CDR3 bases: TGCGCCAGCAGTCCTAGCGGGAGCTCCTACGAGCAGTACTTC.

V gene TRBV10-3 combines with J gene TRBJ2-1; TRBD2 matches 10 bases. This CDR3 spans 15 amino acids. Trimming removed 3 bases from V and 6 bases from J; junction bases left unmatched: 5. The V gene's germline CDR1 is ENHRY and CDR2 SYGVKD. DNA of the CDR3: TGTGCCATCAGTGATCTAGCGGGAGTTGTCAATGAGCAGTTCTTC. The encoded protein is CAISDLAGVVNEQFF.

The V and J genes are TRBV6-6 and TRBJ2-2; 9 bases agree with TRBD2. This CDR3 contains 15 residues. Trimming took 5 bases from V and 4 from J; bases not matched to a gene: 5. Germline lookup yields CDR1 MNHNY and CDR2 SVGAGI (reference sequence). CDR3 sequence: CASSHSGGSTGELFF. CDR3 in DNA: TGTGCCAGCAGTCATAGCGGGGGTAGCACCGGGGAGCTGTTTTTT.

As to this clone: This sample also contains other DNA sequences that code for the same CDR3. V and J are TRBV5-1 and TRBJ1-6, with D possibly matching TRBD1 (5 bases). V shed 10 bases and J shed 6 bases, with 17 bases lying between them. This CDR3 has 14 residues. The V gene's germline CDR1 is SGHRS and CDR2 YFSETQ. The CDR3 region is CASSSGQLNSPLHF. The CDR3 nucleotides read TGCGCCTCTTCATCAGGACAACTTAATTCACCCCTCCACTTT.

As to this clone: Other nucleotide sequences from this sample produce the same CDR3. This sequence joins TRBV6-1 and TRBJ2-5; D call uncertain. With 1 base removed from V and 2 bases from J, the gap between germline ends came to 11 bases. The CDR3 runs 15 residues. In germline, CDR1 is MNHNS, CDR2 SASEGT. The CDR3, as DNA: TGTGCCAGCAGTGAAGGCTTAGGCAGGCAAGAGACCCAGTACTTC. Residues: CASSEGLGRQETQYF.

This clone was seen just once. V gene TRBV10-3 combines with J gene TRBJ1-4; unclear D gene. CDR1 and CDR2 (germline): ENHRY, SYGVKD. V was cut by 9 bases and J by 5 bases, with 13 bases left in between. CDR3 size: 13 residues. The CDR3 bases are TGTGCCATGGCCGGGTGGTCCAATGAAAAACTGTTTTTT. Its protein product is CAMAGWSNEKLFF.

The chain has TRBV7-9 and TRBJ1-3; D gene ambiguous. The CDR3 is made up of 15 amino acids. The V end was cut by 6 bases, the J end by 2 bases, with 14 bases between. The germline V gene has CDR1 SEHNR and CDR2 FQNEAQ (reference sequence). The CDR3 reads CASSHRVDPGNTIYF. As DNA, the CDR3 is TGTGCCAGCAGTCACCGTGTTGACCCTGGAAACACCATATATTTT.

Turning to this clone: The sample has other DNA sequences that encode this CDR3 too. The genes are TRBV5-1 and TRBJ1-6; TRBD1 might be the D (5 bases). Trimming shortened V by 0 bases and J by 6 bases, and 10 bases separated the two germline ends. The CDR3 is made up of 15 amino acids. Germline assignment: CDR1 SGHRS and CDR2 YFSETQ. The CDR3 protein is CASSLGGVGNSPLHF. CDR3 in DNA: TGCGCCAGCAGCTTGGGAGGGGTGGGTAATTCACCCCTCCACTTT.

J is TRBJ1-1 and V is TRBV15; no reliable D call. Trimming left V 0 bases short and J 10 bases short, with 12 bases between. The germline V gene encodes CDR1 LNHNV and CDR2 YYDKDF (reference sequence). The CDR3 consists of 13 residues. This chain's CDR3 is CATSRDPRLGAFF. CDR3 DNA sequence: TGTGCCACCAGCAGAGATCCGAGGCTTGGAGCTTTCTTT. Full variable domain (remainder filled in from reference TRBV15 and TRBJ1-1): DAMVIQNPRYQVTQFGKPVTLSCSQTLNHNVMYWYQQKSSQAPKLLFHYYDKDFNNEADTPDNFQSRRPNTSFCFLDIRSPGLGDTAMYLCATSRDPRLGAFFGQGTRLTVV.

This clone was recorded once. The rearrangement joins TRBV7-2 to TRBJ1-2; D is perhaps TRBD1 (5 bases). The V and J ends lost 2 bases and 2 bases respectively, with 18 bases between them. CDR1 is SGHTA, CDR2 FQGNSA, per germline. CDR3 length: 17 amino acids. CDR3 in amino acids: CASSLLAGPLLNYGYTF. CDR3 nucleotides: TGTGCCAGCAGCTTATTGGCAGGGCCCCTATTAAACTATGGCTACACCTTC.

This clone showed up just once. Additional DNA sequences in this sample encode the identical CDR3. V and J are TRBV18 and TRBJ1-3, with a tentative D call TRBD1 (5 bases). V dropped 3 bases and J dropped 0 bases, with 12 bases sitting between them. This CDR3 contains 16 residues. CDR1 and CDR2 (germline): KGHSH, LQKENI. The CDR3 loop is CASSPPGRYSGNTIYF. The CDR3, as DNA: TGTGCCAGCTCACCCCCGGGACGGTACTCTGGAAACACCATATATTTT.

The chain joins TRBV5-6 to TRBJ2-1; D gene uncertain. This CDR3 region has 14 residues. Trimming left V 1 base short and J 1 base short, with 6 bases between. Germline CDR1 SGHDT, CDR2 YYEEEE. The CDR3 DNA follows: TGTGCCAGCAGCTTGTACCAGTCCTACAATGAGCAGTTCTTC. It yields the protein CASSLYQSYNEQFF.

This chain connects TRBV6-1 to TRBJ2-7; a weak D match, TRBD1 (6 bases). Trimming removed 9 bases at V and 6 bases at J, with 18 bases between. Germline V CDR1 and CDR2: MNHNS, SASEGT. The CDR3 length is 13 residues. DNA for the CDR3: TGTGCCAGTACAGGGCTCTCTTGGGGCGAGCAGTACTTC. Protein: CASTGLSWGEQYF.

The chain combines TRBV11-2 with TRBJ2-7; 11 positions match TRBD2. V was clipped by 4 bases and J by 4 bases; unmatched bases: 6. Germline V CDR1 and CDR2: SGHAT, FQNNGV. This CDR3 is built from 15 residues. Written as DNA, the CDR3 is TGTGCCAGCAGCTCCACTAGCGGGGGTCCTTACGAGCAGTACTTC. Protein product: CASSSTSGGPYEQYF. The whole variable domain, filled in from reference TRBV11-2 and TRBJ2-7, reads EAGVAQSPRYKIIEKRQSVAFWCNPISGHATLYWYQQILGQGPKLLIQFQNNGVVDDSQLPKDRFSAERLKGVDSTLKIQPAKLEDSAVYLCASSSTSGGPYEQYFGPGTRLTVT.

For this clone: The same CDR3 can be traced to other DNA sequences in this sample. The chain employs TRBV5-1 and TRBJ2-2, with 8 bases fitting TRBD2. Unmatched junction bases numbered 3, after V lost 2 bases and J lost 0 bases. The germline CDR1 and CDR2 sequences are SGHRS and YFSETQ. The CDR3 has 16 residues. CDR3 sequence reads: CASSFSGTANTGELFF. The CDR3 DNA sequence: TGCGCCAGCAGCTTTAGCGGGACGGCGAACACCGGGGAGCTGTTTTTT.

The sample holds one count of this clone. The chain carries TRBV18 and TRBJ2-1, with D perhaps being TRBD1 or TRBD2 (5 bases each). The V gene's germline CDR1 is KGHSH and CDR2 LQKENI. The CDR3 covers 16 residues. Trimming left V 0 bases short and J 3 bases short, with 12 bases between. The CDR3 sequence: CASSPPGVGSYNEQFF. CDR3 DNA sequence: TGTGCCAGCTCACCACCGGGGGTGGGTAGCTACAATGAGCAGTTCTTC.

V usage is TRBV6-5 and J usage is TRBJ2-1; the D gene could be TRBD1 or TRBD2 (5 bases each). With 0 bases removed from V and 3 bases from J, the gap between germline ends came to 12 bases. CDR1 MNHEY and CDR2 SVGAGI come from the germline V gene. The CDR3 consists of 16 residues. CDR3 DNA sequence: TGTGCCAGCAGTTACTCGAATTGGGGGAGCTACAATGAGCAGTTCTTC. This codes for CASSYSNWGSYNEQFF.

The V and J genes are TRBV7-8 and TRBJ1-5; D unclear. This CDR3 is built from 16 residues. The germline gives CDR1 SGHVS, CDR2 FQNEAQ. With 1 base removed from V and 3 bases from J, the gap between germline ends came to 13 bases. The CDR3 DNA is TGTGCCAGCAGCTTAGAGGGTGGGGTTAACAATCAGCCCCAGCATTTT. Its protein product is CASSLEGGVNNQPQHF.

This chain connects TRBV4-1 to TRBJ1-1; D is possibly TRBD1 (6 bases). Per the germline V gene, CDR1 is MGHRA and CDR2 is YSYEKL. Trimming removed 4 bases from V and 1 base from J, with 16 bases in between. The CDR3 loop spans 16 amino acids. The CDR3 loop is CASSPGDRRSNTEAFF. The CDR3 region has the DNA TGCGCCAGCAGCCCGGGTGACAGGCGGTCGAACACTGAAGCTTTCTTT.

The V call is TRBV5-1, the J call TRBJ2-5; 14 bases line up with TRBD2. CDR1 and CDR2 (germline): SGHRS, YFSETQ. The CDR3 length is 17 residues. V lost 0 bases and J lost 5; bases outside the gene matches: 6. The CDR3 here is CASSLGLAGGISETQYF. Written as DNA, the CDR3 is TGCGCCAGCAGCTTGGGACTAGCGGGAGGGATTAGCGAGACCCAGTACTTC.

The V call is TRBV11-2, the J call TRBJ2-7; 9 bases are shared with TRBD1. The CDR3 extends over 16 amino acids. The V gene end was trimmed by 5 bases and the J gene end by 5 bases; junction bases not matched to a gene: 13. Germline CDR1 is SGHAT and CDR2 is FQNNGV. The CDR3: CASSLSAGTGYDEQYF. CDR3 sequence (DNA): TGTGCCAGCAGCCTATCTGCCGGGACAGGGTATGACGAGCAGTACTTC. The full variable domain, completed using reference TRBV11-2 and TRBJ2-7, is EAGVAQSPRYKIIEKRQSVAFWCNPISGHATLYWYQQILGQGPKLLIQFQNNGVVDDSQLPKDRFSAERLKGVDSTLKIQPAKLEDSAVYLCASSLSAGTGYDEQYFGPGTRLTVT.

V usage is TRBV6-5 and J usage is TRBJ1-1; 9 nucleotides match TRBD1. V was clipped by 7 bases and J by 5 bases; unmatched bases: 2. The germline V gene encodes CDR1 MNHEY and CDR2 SVGAGI. The CDR3 sequence is 12 residues long. CDR3 loop: CASIGQGTEAFF. CDR3 in DNA: TGTGCCAGCATCGGACAGGGGACTGAAGCTTTCTTT.

The rearrangement links TRBV2 to TRBJ2-7, with 10 nucleotides matching TRBD2. V shed 4 bases, J shed 1 base, and the junction held 7 bases outside the gene matches. Germline-derived CDR1 and CDR2 are SNHLY and FYNNEI. The CDR3 has 16 amino acids. The CDR3 nucleotides are TGTGCCAGCAGTGGATATAGCGGGGGGAGTTCCTACGAGCAGTACTTC. Its protein is CASSGYSGGSSYEQYF.